One and the same sample provided the 29 T cell receptor beta chains below, sequenced in a study of blood T cell repertoires in COVID-19. TCRdb's table, derived via immunoSEQ multiplex PCR, lists solely in-frame clones and lacks some. The sample has a few hundred thousand clones; 90% are singletons. The sample was peripheral blood. Receptor source: a woman between 55 and 75 years old with COVID-19, enrolled during active disease.

This chain connects TRBV6-2 or TRBV6-3 to TRBJ1-5; D possibly corresponds to TRBD1 (6 bases). The CDR3 totals 13 residues. From germline, CDR1 is MNHEY and CDR2 SVGEGT. V shed 4 bases and J shed 10 bases, with 14 bases lying between them. The CDR3 sequence: CASSLDSLYPQHF. Written as DNA, the CDR3 is TGTGCCAGCAGTTTGGACAGCCTATATCCCCAGCATTTT.

V usage is TRBV19 and J usage is TRBJ1-1; D not resolved. The CDR3 runs to 13 residues. Germline loops: CDR1 LNHDA, CDR2 SQIVND (reference sequence). Trimming removed 5 bases at V and 1 base at J, with 8 bases between. CDR3 sequence reads: CASSFNKNTEAFF. The CDR3, as DNA: TGTGCCAGTAGTTTTAACAAGAACACTGAAGCTTTCTTT.

V usage is TRBV6-6 and J usage is TRBJ2-7; D remains ambiguous. The length of the CDR3 is 14 residues. V was pared by 5 bases and J by 4 bases, with 15 bases between. Germline loops: CDR1 MNHNY, CDR2 SVGAGI (reference sequence). Written as DNA, the CDR3 is TGTGCCAGCAGTAAGCTAGTATCCTCTTACGAGCAGTACTTC. Translating gives CASSKLVSSYEQYF.

Points on this clone: At the DNA level, this CDR3 is encoded by other sequences in the same sample as well. This chain joins TRBV7-9 and TRBJ1-5; 7 bases fit TRBD1. V lost 1 base, J lost 4 bases, and 1 base stayed unmatched. Germline V gene lookup returns CDR1 SEHNR and CDR2 FQNEAQ (reference sequence). The CDR3 runs to 14 residues. The CDR3 protein is CASSLGQGNQPQHF. CDR3 DNA: TGTGCCAGCAGCTTAGGACAGGGTAATCAGCCCCAGCATTTT. Looking up the rest from reference TRBV7-9 and TRBJ1-5 gives the full variable domain: DTGVSQNPRHKITKRGQNVTFRCDPISEHNRLYWYRQTLGQGPEFLTYFQNEAQLEKSRLLSDRFSAERPKGSFSTLEIQRTEQGDSAMYLCASSLGQGNQPQHFGDGTRLSIL.

The chain employs TRBV9 and TRBJ1-2; 7 bases agree with TRBD1. V was pared by 0 bases and J by 6 bases, with 11 bases of the junction left unmatched. There are 16 residues in the CDR3. CDR1 is SGDLS, CDR2 YYNGEE, per germline. This chain's CDR3 is CASSVDPLRGANGYTF. The CDR3 DNA reads as TGTGCCAGCAGCGTAGACCCTCTCAGGGGGGCAAATGGCTACACCTTC.

The rearrangement joins TRBV2 to TRBJ1-6, with unresolved D. V was trimmed by 6 bases and J by 14 bases, leaving 14 bases between them. The CDR3 is 12 residues long. CDR1 is SNHLY, CDR2 FYNNEI, per germline. CDR3 sequence (DNA): TGTGCCAGCAGCCCCTGGGAAGCGGCCCTCCACTTT. It yields the protein CASSPWEAALHF.

The rearrangement links TRBV7-9 to TRBJ2-5; the match to TRBD2 covers 7 bases. V was clipped by 5 bases and J by 4 bases; unmatched bases: 4. Germline CDR1 reads SEHNR; CDR2 reads FQNEAQ (reference sequence). This CDR3 comprises 13 residues. CDR3 loop: CASSRGGRETQYF. CDR3 DNA sequence: TGTGCCAGCAGCCGCGGGGGAAGAGAGACCCAGTACTTC.

This clone was detected many times. The chain employs TRBV18 and TRBJ2-5; 10 positions match TRBD1. The germline V gene encodes CDR1 KGHSH and CDR2 LQKENI. After removal of 6 bases from V and 5 bases from J, the junction contained 9 bases not matched to a gene. This CDR3 region has 15 residues. As DNA, the CDR3 is TGTGCCAGCTCGCCCGGGACAGGGGCCGGGGAGACCCAGTACTTC. It translates to CASSPGTGAGETQYF. The whole variable domain, remainder taken from reference TRBV18 and TRBJ2-5, is NAGVMQNPRHLVRRRGQEARLRCSPMKGHSHVYWYRQLPEEGLKFMVYLQKENIIDESGMPKERFSAEFPKEGPSILRIQQVVRGDSAAYFCASSPGTGAGETQYFGPGTRLLVL.

J is TRBJ2-3 and V is TRBV7-9; no reliable D call. Looked up from germline, CDR1 is SEHNR and CDR2 is FQNEAQ (reference sequence). Deletions cut 7 bases from V and 0 bases from J, with 14 bases between. CDR3 length: 15 residues. CDR3 DNA: TGTGCCAGCAACAAGAGGCGATTTAGCACAGATACGCAGTATTTT. It encodes CASNKRRFSTDTQYF.

The V and J genes are TRBV15 and TRBJ1-2; TRBD1 matches 9 bases. The CDR3 loop spans 13 amino acids. With V trimmed by 1 base and J by 8 bases, 2 bases remained unmatched. The germline gives CDR1 LNHNV, CDR2 YYDKDF (reference sequence). The CDR3 spells CATSRGTGVGYTF. As DNA, the CDR3 is TGTGCCACCAGCAGAGGGACAGGGGTCGGCTACACCTTC.

The chain has TRBV7-2 and TRBJ2-1, with 11 bases lining up with TRBD2. The CDR3 runs 15 residues. Trimming cost V 5 bases and J 1 base; bases outside gene matches: 1. Germline assignment: CDR1 SGHTA and CDR2 FQGNSA. DNA of the CDR3: TGTGCCAGCAGCCCTAGCGGGGGGTCCTACAATGAGCAGTTCTTC. Protein product: CASSPSGGSYNEQFF.

The chain couples TRBV28 to TRBJ1-2; a possible D gene is TRBD1 (6 bases). Per germline, CDR1 MDHEN and CDR2 SYDVKM. The CDR3 covers 12 residues. Trimming shortened V by 5 bases and J by 5 bases, and 9 bases separated the two germline ends. CDR3 coding DNA: TGTGCCAGCAGTCTAACAGGGTATGGCTACACCTTC. Protein: CASSLTGYGYTF.

The chain has TRBV13 and TRBJ1-6, with 8 bases fitting TRBD1. The V gene end was trimmed by 1 base and the J gene end by 9 bases; junction bases not matched to a gene: 5. The germline V gene encodes CDR1 PRHDT and CDR2 FYEKMQ (reference sequence). This CDR3 comprises 15 residues. Here the CDR3 reads CASSLAGTGLSPLHF. Here the CDR3 DNA reads TGTGCCAGCAGCTTAGCCGGGACAGGACTTTCACCCCTCCACTTT. Supplemented by reference TRBV13 and TRBJ1-6, the full variable domain reads AAGVIQSPRHLIKEKRETATLKCYPIPRHDTVYWYQQGPGQDPQFLISFYEKMQSDKGSIPDRFSAQQFSDYHSELNMSSLELGDSALYFCASSLAGTGLSPLHFGNGTRLTVT.

About this clone itself: The same CDR3 arises from other DNA sequences in this sample as well. This chain joins TRBV5-1 and TRBJ1-2; a weak D match, TRBD1 (6 bases). The CDR3 is 13 residues long. CDR1 and CDR2 from the germline V gene are SGHRS and YFSETQ. Between the trimmed V and J ends, which lost 1 base and 4 bases, there was a span of 8 bases. CDR3 sequence (DNA): TGCGCCAGCAGCTTGCAGGGGAGCTATGGCTACACCTTC. Translating it yields CASSLQGSYGYTF.

The chain combines TRBV6-5 with TRBJ1-2; TRBD1 matches 9 bases. Germline trimming cut 2 bases from V and 8 bases from J; bases unmatched to any gene: 6. The germline V gene has CDR1 MNHEY and CDR2 SVGAGI. The CDR3 sequence is 14 residues long. This CDR3 is CASSYGGQGFGYTF. The CDR3 nucleotides are TGTGCCAGCAGTTACGGGGGACAGGGATTCGGCTACACCTTC.

The gene calls are TRBV7-2 and TRBJ2-3; 8 bases are a match to TRBD2. The CDR3 has 14 amino acids. The ends lost 6 bases at V and 1 base at J; junction bases unmatched: 3. Germline V gives CDR1 SGHTA, CDR2 FQGNSA. Here the CDR3 reads CASRLTSGTDTQYF. CDR3 nucleotide sequence: TGTGCCAGCAGACTGACTAGCGGCACAGATACGCAGTATTTT.

A single count supports this clone. The chain couples TRBV19 to TRBJ1-1; 7 nucleotides line up with TRBD1. J gave up 5 bases and V 9 bases, and 9 bases lay outside the gene matches. The CDR3 has 13 residues. The germline CDR1 and CDR2 sequences are LNHDA and SQIVND (reference sequence). Here the CDR3 reads CASGDSKGTEAFF. The CDR3 region has the DNA TGTGCCAGCGGGGACAGCAAGGGGACTGAAGCTTTCTTT.

V gene TRBV21-1 combines with J gene TRBJ2-7; the table's D gene call, TRBD1, was not cross checked with the DNA. TRBV21-1 is deemed a pseudogene. There are 15 residues in the CDR3. The DNA of the CDR3 is TGTGCCAGCAGCAAGCGTGACAGGGGTAGGGACGAGCAGTACTTC. Amino acid sequence: CASSKRDRGRDEQYF.

The J gene is TRBJ1-2, the V gene TRBV19; D not certain. Germline V gene data show CDR1 as LNHDA and CDR2 as SQIVND (reference sequence). The CDR3 is 15 amino acids. V was shortened by 0 bases and J by 2 bases, with 10 bases between the two germline ends. CDR3 sequence: CASSIDVEQNYGYTF. DNA for the CDR3: TGTGCCAGTAGTATAGATGTTGAACAGAACTATGGCTACACCTTC.

This chain uses TRBV12-3 or TRBV12-4 with TRBJ2-1; 8 bases agree with TRBD2. The CDR3 spans 11 residues. V was pared by 9 bases and J by 9 bases, with 4 bases of the junction left unmatched. CDR3 nucleotides: TGTGCCAGTACCGGGGGGGGTGAGCAGTTCTTC. It encodes CASTGGGEQFF.

This chain connects TRBV5-6 to TRBJ1-4; 7 nucleotides match TRBD1. The CDR3 runs 15 residues. The trim removed 2 bases at V and 6 bases at J, leaving 7 bases unmatched. Germline V gene data show CDR1 as SGHDT and CDR2 as YYEEEE. This CDR3 is CASSLGGLGDEKLFF. As DNA, the CDR3 is TGTGCCAGCAGCTTAGGGGGCCTCGGGGATGAAAAACTGTTTTTT.

This clone came up once. Other DNA sequences from this sample encode an identical CDR3 as well. The genes are TRBV11-2 and TRBJ1-4; 8 bases are shared with TRBD1. The CDR3 runs 15 residues. The V and J ends lost 0 bases and 3 bases, in that order; junction bases with no gene match: 0. The germline gives CDR1 SGHAT, CDR2 FQNNGV. The CDR3 coding sequence is TGTGCCAGCAGCTTAGACAGGGGGCCTAATGAAAAACTGTTTTTT. It yields the protein CASSLDRGPNEKLFF.

The rearrangement joins TRBV5-1 to TRBJ1-2; D is possibly TRBD1 (5 bases). Germline loops: CDR1 SGHRS, CDR2 YFSETQ. The CDR3 length is 14 residues. V was pared by 4 bases and J by 4 bases, with 14 bases between. CDR3 DNA sequence: TGCGCCAGCAGCCGCACCCAAGACAGCTATGGCTACACCTTC. It yields the protein CASSRTQDSYGYTF. Variable domain in full (rest from reference TRBV5-1 and TRBJ1-2): KAGVTQTPRYLIKTRGQQVTLSCSPISGHRSVSWYQQTPGQGLQFLFEYFSETQRNKGNFPGRFSGRQFSNSRSEMNVSTLELGDSALYLCASSRTQDSYGYTFGSGTRLTVV.

The chain carries TRBV7-2 and TRBJ1-2, with D unclear. Per the germline V gene, CDR1 is SGHTA and CDR2 is FQGNSA. There are 12 residues in the CDR3. Trimming shortened V by 4 bases and J by 8 bases, and 11 bases separated the two germline ends. CDR3 residues: CASSSGSFGYTF. The CDR3 DNA is TGTGCCAGCAGCTCCGGGAGTTTCGGCTACACCTTC.

The CDR3 DNA is TGCGCCAGCAGCCAAGAAGTACCAGGGCCATTAAAAACGGCTGGAAACACCATATATTTT. The encoded protein is CASSQEVPGPLKTAGNTIYF. The chain has TRBV4-1 and TRBJ1-3; possibly TRBD1 for D (5 bases). Germline V gene lookup returns CDR1 MGHRA and CDR2 YSYEKL. This CDR3 comprises 20 residues. The V gene lost 0 bases and the J gene lost 2 bases, with 23 bases spanning the gap.

The chain employs TRBV6-6 and TRBJ1-6; 8 bases fit TRBD1. CDR3 length: 15 residues. V shed 6 bases and J 16 bases; nucleotides not matched to a gene: 17. CDR1 is MNHNY, CDR2 SVGAGI, per germline (reference sequence). In DNA form, the CDR3 reads TGTGCCAGCAGGTTGCCCGCCCCGGGGACAGGAGATCTCCACTTT. Residues: CASRLPAPGTGDLHF.

This rearrangement joins TRBV27 to TRBJ1-5; D may be TRBD1 (5 bases). The germline V gene has CDR1 MNHEY and CDR2 SMNVEV (reference sequence). V lost 4 bases and J 2 bases, leaving 12 bases between the germline ends. The CDR3 contains 15 residues. CDR3 loop: CASSSRVIGNQPQHF. The CDR3 DNA sequence: TGTGCCAGCAGTTCCAGGGTGATCGGCAATCAGCCCCAGCATTTT.

This chain connects TRBV5-1 to TRBJ2-1; D call uncertain. The CDR3 sequence is 16 residues long. With 0 bases removed from V and 0 bases from J, the gap between germline ends came to 10 bases. In germline, CDR1 is SGHRS, CDR2 YFSETQ. The CDR3 protein is CASSLGRSSSYNEQFF. The CDR3 nucleotides read TGCGCCAGCAGCTTGGGGCGGTCTAGCTCCTACAATGAGCAGTTCTTC.

V usage is TRBV12-3 or TRBV12-4 and J usage is TRBJ1-4; no definite D call. The V end was cut by 1 base, the J end by 8 bases, with 8 bases between. This CDR3 is 13 amino acids long. The CDR3: CASSLGQAEKLFF. Written as DNA, the CDR3 is TGTGCCAGCAGTTTAGGCCAGGCCGAAAAACTGTTTTTT.